The source of this TCR beta chain is a study of cytomegalovirus exposure and HLA in healthy donors. The data were produced by immunoSEQ multiplex PCR, yet TCRdb's version contains in-frame clones alone and is incomplete. This sample has more than 110,000 clones; roughly 86% occur once, and the top ten carry approximately 1.4%. In germline, CDR1 is SGHAT, CDR2 FQNNGV. V lost 5 bases and J lost 8; bases outside the gene matches: 11. CDR3 size: 15 residues. The sample consisted of PBMCs. The rearrangement uses TRBV11-2 and TRBJ1-4; 7 bases map to TRBD1. The sequence was obtained from a woman aged 30 to 39 in good health and CMV-seronegative. The CDR3 DNA is TGTGCCAGCAGCCCTTCCCTCCGACAGGGCGAAAAACTGTTTTTT. It is translated as CASSPSLRQGEKLFF.